This TCR beta chain emerged from a study of control samples from healthy donors and cancer patients. The V and J ends lost 1 base and 2 bases respectively, with 9 bases between them. Germline CDR1 and CDR2: SGHRS and YFSETQ. The length of the CDR3 is 14 residues. Using immunoSEQ multiplex PCR, the repertoire was profiled, and TCRdb retains in-frame clones only, with some absent. The table has more than 120,000 clones, approximately 92% seen once. The sequence derives from a man aged 25 to 40 in good health. The rearrangement uses TRBV5-1 and TRBJ1-1; D is unresolved. Material: blood. The CDR3 sequence is CASSLPPDNTEAFF. CDR3 DNA sequence: TGCGCCAGCAGCTTGCCCCCCGACAACACTGAAGCTTTCTTT. Filled out from reference TRBV5-1 and TRBJ1-1, the complete variable domain reads KAGVTQTPRYLIKTRGQQVTLSCSPISGHRSVSWYQQTPGQGLQFLFEYFSETQRNKGNFPGRFSGRQFSNSRSEMNVSTLELGDSALYLCASSLPPDNTEAFFGQGTRLTVV.